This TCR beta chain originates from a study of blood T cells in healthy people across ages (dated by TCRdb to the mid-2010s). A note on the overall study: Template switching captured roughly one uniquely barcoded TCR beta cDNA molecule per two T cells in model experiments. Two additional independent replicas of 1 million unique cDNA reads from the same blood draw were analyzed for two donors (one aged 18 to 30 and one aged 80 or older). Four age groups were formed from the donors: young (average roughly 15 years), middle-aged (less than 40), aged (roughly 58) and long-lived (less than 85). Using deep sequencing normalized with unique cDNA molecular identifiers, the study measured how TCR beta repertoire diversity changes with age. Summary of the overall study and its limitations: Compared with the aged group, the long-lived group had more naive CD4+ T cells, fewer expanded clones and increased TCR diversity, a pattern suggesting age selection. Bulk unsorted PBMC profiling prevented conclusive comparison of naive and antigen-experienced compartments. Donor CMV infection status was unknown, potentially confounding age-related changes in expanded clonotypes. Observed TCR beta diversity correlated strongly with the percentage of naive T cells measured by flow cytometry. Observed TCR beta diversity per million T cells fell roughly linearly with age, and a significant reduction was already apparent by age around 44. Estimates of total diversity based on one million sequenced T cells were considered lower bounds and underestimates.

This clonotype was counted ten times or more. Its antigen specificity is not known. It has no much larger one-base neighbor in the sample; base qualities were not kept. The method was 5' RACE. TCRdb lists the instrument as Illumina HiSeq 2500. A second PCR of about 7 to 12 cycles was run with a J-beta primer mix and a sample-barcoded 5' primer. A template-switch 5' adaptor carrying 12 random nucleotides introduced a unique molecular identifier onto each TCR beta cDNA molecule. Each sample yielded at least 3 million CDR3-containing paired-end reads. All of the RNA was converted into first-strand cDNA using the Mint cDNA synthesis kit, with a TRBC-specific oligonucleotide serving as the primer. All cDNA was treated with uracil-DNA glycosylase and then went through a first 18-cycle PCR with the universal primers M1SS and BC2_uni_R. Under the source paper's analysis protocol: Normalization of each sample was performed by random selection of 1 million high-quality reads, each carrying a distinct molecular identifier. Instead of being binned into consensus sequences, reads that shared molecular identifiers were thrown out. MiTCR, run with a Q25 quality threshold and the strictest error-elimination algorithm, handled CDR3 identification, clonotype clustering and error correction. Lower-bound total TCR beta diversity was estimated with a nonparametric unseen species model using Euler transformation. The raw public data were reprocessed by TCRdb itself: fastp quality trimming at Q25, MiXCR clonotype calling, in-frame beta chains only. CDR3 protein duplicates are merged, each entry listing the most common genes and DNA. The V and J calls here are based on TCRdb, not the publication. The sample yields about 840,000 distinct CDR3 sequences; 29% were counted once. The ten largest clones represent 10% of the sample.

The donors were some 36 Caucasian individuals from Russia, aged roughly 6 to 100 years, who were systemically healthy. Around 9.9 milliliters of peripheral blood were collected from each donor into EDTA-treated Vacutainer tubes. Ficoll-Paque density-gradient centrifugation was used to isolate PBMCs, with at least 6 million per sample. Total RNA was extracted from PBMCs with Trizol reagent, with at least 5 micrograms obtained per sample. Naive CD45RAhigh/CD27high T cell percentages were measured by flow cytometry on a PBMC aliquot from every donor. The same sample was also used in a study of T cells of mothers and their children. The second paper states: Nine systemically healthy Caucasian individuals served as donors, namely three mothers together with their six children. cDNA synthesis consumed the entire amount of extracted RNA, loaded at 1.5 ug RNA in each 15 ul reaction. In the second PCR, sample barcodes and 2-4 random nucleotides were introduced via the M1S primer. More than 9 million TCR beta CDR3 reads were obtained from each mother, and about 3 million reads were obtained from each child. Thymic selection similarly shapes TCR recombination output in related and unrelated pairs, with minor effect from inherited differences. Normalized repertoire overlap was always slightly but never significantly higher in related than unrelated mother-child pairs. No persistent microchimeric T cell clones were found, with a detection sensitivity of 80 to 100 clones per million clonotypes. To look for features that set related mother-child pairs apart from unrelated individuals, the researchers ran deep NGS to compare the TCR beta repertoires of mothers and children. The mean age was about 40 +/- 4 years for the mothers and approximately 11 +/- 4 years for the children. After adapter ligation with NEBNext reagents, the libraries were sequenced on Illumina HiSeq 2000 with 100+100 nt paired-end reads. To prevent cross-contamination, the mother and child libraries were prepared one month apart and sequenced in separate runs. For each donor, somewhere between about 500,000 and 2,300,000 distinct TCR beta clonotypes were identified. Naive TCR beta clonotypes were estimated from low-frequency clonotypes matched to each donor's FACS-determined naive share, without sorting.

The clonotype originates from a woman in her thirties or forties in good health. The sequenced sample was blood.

The CDR3 is CASSQNAGTVYEQYF. The DNA sequence is as follows: TGCGCCAGCAGCCAGAATGCCGGGACAGTCTACGAGCAGTACTTC. The rearranged chain carries TRBV4-1 and TRBJ2-7; 7 central bases correspond to TRBD1. From cysteine to phenylalanine, the CDR3 is 15 amino acids long. Kept here is only the CDR3 DNA, which spans 45 bases and is read in frame from base 1. V is cut back by 3 bases and J by 3 bases, with 8 bases in the junction unmatched. According to the germline V gene, CDR1 reads MGHRA and CDR2 reads YSYEKL.